This T cell receptor (beta chain) came from a study of technical replicates of blood from a few donors. The V gene's germline CDR1 is GTSNPN and CDR2 SVGIG (reference sequence). The length of the CDR3 is 11 residues. Trimming cost V 4 bases and J 7 bases, with 10 bases left between them. The data were produced by immunoSEQ multiplex PCR, yet TCRdb's version contains in-frame clones alone and is incomplete. The data contain about 60,000 clones, approximately 86% of them singletons. Sequencing input: PBMCs. This receptor was identified in a human donor in good health. Some clones in this sample may be carry-over from other donors' samples. This chain uses TRBV30 with TRBJ1-2; a weak D match, TRBD1 (5 bases). The chain's CDR3 is CAWMGGPGYTF. The CDR3 region has the DNA TGTGCCTGGATGGGGGGTCCTGGCTACACCTTC.